These 31 T cell receptor beta chains were all obtained from the same sample, sequenced in a study of blood T cell repertoires in COVID-19 (dated by TCRdb to about 2020). The method behind the library was the immunoSEQ multiplex PCR assay. TCRdb obtained this table from immuneACCESS and retained in-frame rearrangements with V and J assigned. These tables miss some clones; where compared with another copy, unresolved V genes account for less than half of the shortfall, and the remainder is unexplained. Here the sample has around 140,000 clones; about 89% occur a single time. Approximately 11% of the sample lies in the top ten. Input material: PBMCs or T cells enriched from blood (not recorded which). The receptors originated from a man between 60 and 75 years old who had recovered from COVID-19.

The chain has TRBV29-1 and TRBJ2-2; 7 bases are a match to TRBD1. Germline V gene sequence: CDR1 SQVTM, CDR2 ANQGSEA. V dropped 7 bases and J dropped 9; count of bases not matched to a gene: 14. The CDR3 totals 14 residues. This CDR3 reads CSARRDRRDRELFF. The CDR3 DNA reads TGCAGCGCACGCCGGGACAGAAGGGATCGGGAGCTGTTTTTT.

V gene TRBV10-3 combines with J gene TRBJ2-5; unclear D gene. The germline V gene has CDR1 ENHRY and CDR2 SYGVKD. V shed 0 bases and J shed 0 bases, with 5 bases lying between them. The CDR3 is made up of 14 amino acids. The CDR3 coding sequence is TGTGCCATCAGTGAGTCGCCGGACCAAGAGACCCAGTACTTC. Translated, it gives CAISESPDQETQYF.

There are many counts of this clone. The chain couples TRBV7-9 to TRBJ2-7; the D gene is possibly TRBD2 (5 bases). V was trimmed by 4 bases and J by 3 bases, leaving 16 bases between them. This CDR3 is built from 15 residues. Germline V gene data show CDR1 as SEHNR and CDR2 as FQNEAQ (reference sequence). CDR3 nucleotides: TGTGCCAGCAGCTCCCGCGAGGTCGGGGACTACGAGCAGTACTTC. Translating gives CASSSREVGDYEQYF.

This sequence joins TRBV10-1 and TRBJ1-2, with D tentatively TRBD1 (6 bases). Germline assignment: CDR1 WNHNN and CDR2 SYGVQD (reference sequence). V shed 0 bases and J shed 6 bases, with 14 bases lying between them. The CDR3 is 15 residues long. The CDR3 DNA is TGCGCCAGCAGTGAGTCGGCGGGGGGCGGTCATGGCTACACCTTC. Protein product: CASSESAGGGHGYTF.

The chain recombines TRBV28 with TRBJ2-1; 9 bases fit TRBD2. Trimming took 7 bases from V and 4 from J; bases not matched to a gene: 8. Germline V gives CDR1 MDHEN, CDR2 SYDVKM. This CDR3 region has 15 residues. The CDR3 loop reads CASTISGGGYNEQFF. CDR3 DNA: TGTGCCAGCACCATTAGCGGGGGCGGGTACAATGAGCAGTTCTTC.

This clone appeared a few times. V gene TRBV2 combines with J gene TRBJ1-5; D not resolved. CDR3 size: 14 residues. Germline CDR1 reads SNHLY; CDR2 reads FYNNEI. Trimming shortened V by 2 bases and J by 4 bases, and 9 bases separated the two germline ends. CDR3 protein: CASSEFYQNQPQHF. The CDR3 nucleotides read TGTGCCAGCAGTGAATTTTATCAGAATCAGCCCCAGCATTTT.

This chain connects TRBV5-6 to TRBJ1-1; D remains ambiguous. V was clipped by 4 bases and J by 11 bases, with 21 bases between them. Germline values: CDR1 SGHDT, CDR2 YYEEEE. The length of the CDR3 is 14 residues. The CDR3 bases are TGTGCCAGCAGCCAGTACTTCCCCCGGAGCGACGCTTTCTTT. This codes for CASSQYFPRSDAFF.

The chain combines TRBV5-4 with TRBJ1-4; D possibly corresponds to TRBD1 (6 bases). The CDR3 consists of 15 residues. The germline gives CDR1 SGHNT, CDR2 YYREEE (reference sequence). The V and J ends lost 3 bases and 6 bases respectively, with 15 bases between them. The CDR3 loop is CASSSGGAGDEKLFF. CDR3 DNA: TGTGCCAGCAGCTCGGGGGGCGCAGGGGATGAAAAACTGTTTTTT. Full variable domain (missing parts from reference TRBV5-4 and TRBJ1-4): ETGVTQSPTHLIKTRGQQVTLRCSSQSGHNTVSWYQQALGQGPQFIFQYYREEENGRGNFPPRFSGLQFPNYSSELNVNALELDDSALYLCASSSGGAGDEKLFFGSGTQLSVL.

The chain uses TRBV5-1 and TRBJ1-2, with TRBD1 matching 7 bases. The V segment lost 7 bases and the J segment 2 bases; nucleotides outside the gene matches: 5. The CDR3 totals 13 residues. Germline V gives CDR1 SGHRS, CDR2 YFSETQ. This chain's CDR3 is CASGEQGNYGYTF. In nucleotides, the CDR3 is TGCGCCAGCGGGGAACAGGGGAACTATGGCTACACCTTC.

The V gene is TRBV7-9, the J gene TRBJ1-2; 9 bases map to TRBD1. The junction had 18 bases not matched to a gene; V was cut back by 5 bases and J by 5 bases. From germline, CDR1 is SEHNR and CDR2 FQNEAQ (reference sequence). The CDR3 sequence is 18 residues long. CDR3 coding DNA: TGTGCCAGCAGCCCACGGGACAGGGAAGTTGCTCAACCTTATGGCTACACCTTC. It specifies CASSPRDREVAQPYGYTF.

The chain recombines TRBV3-1 (or the pseudogene TRBV3-2) with TRBJ1-1; D perhaps matches TRBD1 (5 bases). Germline assignment: CDR1 LGHDT and CDR2 YNNKEL (reference sequence). The ends were cut back, 3 bases at V and 10 bases at J, with 18 bases in the middle. The CDR3 is 14 amino acids. The CDR3 here is CASSHQRGMLGAFF. CDR3 bases: TGTGCCAGCAGCCATCAAAGGGGAATGCTGGGAGCTTTCTTT.

The chain joins TRBV6-5 to TRBJ1-5; TRBD1 aligns across 9 bases. Per the germline V gene, CDR1 is MNHEY and CDR2 is SVGAGI. The length of the CDR3 is 15 residues. V lost 6 bases, J lost 4 bases, and 7 bases stayed unmatched. The CDR3 DNA sequence: TGTGCCAGCAGGGCCGGGACAGGGCTTAATCAGCCCCAGCATTTT. Its translation: CASRAGTGLNQPQHF.

The rearrangement joins TRBV7-9 to TRBJ1-5; tentative D call: TRBD1 (5 bases). Trimming shortened V by 3 bases and J by 3 bases, and 9 bases separated the two germline ends. CDR3 length: 14 residues. Per the germline V gene, CDR1 is SEHNR and CDR2 is FQNEAQ (reference sequence). In DNA form, the CDR3 reads TGTGCCAGCAGCTTTCCGGGGGACAATCAGCCCCAGCATTTT. Its protein product is CASSFPGDNQPQHF.

The genes are TRBV28 and TRBJ1-2; D uncertain. Germline V gene lookup returns CDR1 MDHEN and CDR2 SYDVKM. The V and J ends lost 3 bases and 7 bases respectively, with 12 bases between them. The CDR3 spans 13 residues. The CDR3 nucleotides are TGTGCCAGCAGTTTGAGTGGAGGGTCTGGCTACACCTTC. This codes for CASSLSGGSGYTF.

The chain is built from TRBV11-1 and TRBJ2-1; no clear D gene. Germline CDR1 SGHAT, CDR2 FQDESV (reference sequence). There are 14 residues in the CDR3. V was shortened by 5 bases and J by 6 bases, with 14 bases between the two germline ends. CDR3 nucleotides: TGTGCCAGCAGCGCCTACAGTGCTCGCAATGAGCAGTTCTTC. Its protein is CASSAYSARNEQFF.

This chain links TRBV19 with TRBJ1-5; D is undetermined. CDR1 is LNHDA and CDR2 is SQIVND in the germline V gene (reference sequence). The CDR3 runs to 14 residues. V lost 3 bases to trimming and J lost 5 bases, with 11 bases between them. For the CDR3, the DNA is TGTGCCAGTAGTATGGCGGCATCCCATCAGCCCCAGCATTTT. This gives the protein CASSMAASHQPQHF.

The V call is TRBV28, the J call TRBJ1-3, with TRBD1 matching over 12 bases. The V gene's germline CDR1 is MDHEN and CDR2 SYDVKM. J lost 4 bases, V lost 8 bases, and 3 bases had no gene match. This CDR3 comprises 14 residues. The CDR3 coding sequence is TGTGCCAGCTGGGGACAGGGGGCCGGAAACACCATATATTTT. Amino acid sequence: CASWGQGAGNTIYF.

This rearrangement joins TRBV5-4 to TRBJ2-7; D is unresolved. CDR1 SGHNT and CDR2 YYREEE come from the germline V gene (reference sequence). Trimming removed 2 bases from V and 7 bases from J, with 25 bases in between. This CDR3 has 17 amino acids. This chain's CDR3 is CASSFPPGPGLPREQYF. As DNA, the CDR3 is TGTGCCAGCAGCTTCCCCCCGGGTCCCGGTTTACCTCGTGAGCAGTACTTC.

V usage is TRBV20-1 and J usage is TRBJ2-1; TRBD2 aligns across 8 bases. This CDR3 spans 17 amino acids. The germline V gene has CDR1 DFQATT and CDR2 SNEGSKA (reference sequence). Trimming at V came to 3 bases and at J to 8 bases, leaving 18 bases not matched to a gene. CDR3 DNA sequence: TGCAGTGCTAGTCCCAACCCCGGGACTAGGGGCCGGGATGAGCAGTTCTTC. Translation: CSASPNPGTRGRDEQFF.

This chain joins TRBV28 and TRBJ1-3; D remains unclear. The V and J ends lost 5 bases and 0 bases respectively, with 11 bases between them. The CDR3 runs to 15 residues. Per the germline V gene, CDR1 is MDHEN and CDR2 is SYDVKM. The CDR3 is CASSTVDNSGNTIYF. The CDR3 DNA sequence: TGTGCCAGCAGTACAGTCGACAACTCTGGAAACACCATATATTTT.

The CDR3 reads CASSEGTDTQYF. The CDR3 nucleotides are TGTGCCAGCAGCGAGGGAACAGATACGCAGTATTTT. The chain uses TRBV3-1 (or the pseudogene TRBV3-2) and TRBJ2-3; perhaps TRBD2 as D (5 bases). Deletions cut 5 bases from V and 3 bases from J, with 6 bases between. CDR1 is LGHDT, CDR2 YNNKEL, per germline (reference sequence). The CDR3 is 12 amino acids.

J is TRBJ2-2 and V is TRBV2, with a tentative D call TRBD1 (5 bases). Germline assignment: CDR1 SNHLY and CDR2 FYNNEI. Trimming removed 5 bases at V and 1 base at J, with 14 bases between. The CDR3 totals 16 residues. CDR3 region: CASSKHRSLNTGELFF. CDR3 nucleotides: TGTGCCAGCAGTAAGCACAGGAGCTTGAACACCGGGGAGCTGTTTTTT. The variable domain in full, with the rest retrieved from reference TRBV2 and TRBJ2-2, is EPEVTQTPSHQVTQMGQEVILRCVPISNHLYFYWYRQILGQKVEFLVSFYNNEISEKSEIFDDQFSVERPDGSNFTLKIRSTKLEDSAMYFCASSKHRSLNTGELFFGEGSRLTVL.

The chain employs TRBV30 and TRBJ1-2; no firm D call. This CDR3 comprises 11 residues. V dropped 4 bases and J dropped 4 bases, with 7 bases sitting between them. CDR1 and CDR2 from the germline V gene are GTSNPN and SVGIG (reference sequence). In nucleotides, the CDR3 is TGTGCCTGGAACAGTCGCTATGGCTACACCTTC. It is translated as CAWNSRYGYTF.

The chain has TRBV3-1 (or the pseudogene TRBV3-2) and TRBJ1-2, with 7 bases that match TRBD1. J was trimmed by 8 bases and V by 2 bases; bases with no gene match: 11. CDR3 length: 15 residues. Germline values: CDR1 LGHDT, CDR2 YNNKEL (reference sequence). This CDR3 is CASSQQDRISGGYTF. In nucleotides, the CDR3 is TGTGCCAGCAGCCAACAGGACAGGATATCGGGCGGCTACACCTTC.

This rearrangement joins TRBV6-5 to TRBJ1-2, with 7 bases fitting TRBD1. The V gene's germline CDR1 is MNHEY and CDR2 SVGAGI. The J segment lost 4 bases and the V segment lost 6 bases, leaving 8 bases of the junction unmatched. The CDR3 totals 14 residues. The CDR3 DNA follows: TGTGCCAGCAGGACCTTGACAGGGCCCTATGGCTACACCTTC. It encodes CASRTLTGPYGYTF.

This chain connects TRBV28 to TRBJ1-5; D may be TRBD1 (5 bases). CDR1 and CDR2 (germline): MDHEN, SYDVKM. The CDR3 consists of 13 residues. Trimming stripped 7 bases from V and 5 bases from J, with 12 bases between. The CDR3 DNA follows: TGTGCCAGCAACCGGGGGGGGGATCAGCCCCAGCATTTT. This encodes CASNRGGDQPQHF.

J is TRBJ1-1 and V is TRBV19; D remains ambiguous. V was clipped by 6 bases and J by 4 bases, with 15 bases between them. This CDR3 comprises 14 residues. The germline CDR1 and CDR2 sequences are LNHDA and SQIVND (reference sequence). CDR3 loop: CASRKEARGTEAFF. CDR3 coding DNA: TGTGCCAGTAGGAAGGAGGCTCGGGGCACTGAAGCTTTCTTT.

The CDR3 DNA reads TGTGCCAGCAGTAGGGCAAACAGGGGGAGCTCCTATAATTCACCCCTCCACTTT. Translating gives CASSRANRGSSYNSPLHF. This chain links TRBV27 with TRBJ1-6; 8 positions agree with TRBD1. The CDR3 is 18 amino acids. The V and J ends lost 5 bases and 0 bases, in that order; junction bases with no gene match: 9. Per germline, CDR1 MNHEY and CDR2 SMNVEV (reference sequence).

This clone was detected a few times. CDR3 protein: CASGIGLASYNEQFF. DNA for the CDR3: TGTGCCAGCGGAATCGGACTAGCTAGCTACAATGAGCAGTTCTTC. V and J are TRBV27 and TRBJ2-1; TRBD2 aligns across 8 bases. Germline V lookup: CDR1 MNHEY, CDR2 SMNVEV (reference sequence). CDR3 size: 15 residues. Losses at the gene ends were 8 bases for V and 3 bases for J; bases not matched to a gene: 9.

The chain joins TRBV15 to TRBJ1-3; D possibly corresponds to TRBD1 (5 bases). This CDR3 has 16 residues. Trimming pared 0 bases from V and 4 bases from J, leaving 13 bases between. The germline V gene has CDR1 LNHNV and CDR2 YYDKDF (reference sequence). This chain's CDR3 is CATSREGGFGGNTIYF. For the CDR3, the DNA is TGTGCCACCAGCAGAGAGGGGGGATTCGGAGGAAACACCATATATTTT. The complete variable domain, with remaining parts taken from reference TRBV15 and TRBJ1-3, reads DAMVIQNPRYQVTQFGKPVTLSCSQTLNHNVMYWYQQKSSQAPKLLFHYYDKDFNNEADTPDNFQSRRPNTSFCFLDIRSPGLGDTAMYLCATSREGGFGGNTIYFGEGSWLTVV.

The rearrangement uses TRBV27 and TRBJ1-5, with TRBD1 identical over 7 bases. From germline, CDR1 is MNHEY and CDR2 SMNVEV (reference sequence). The ends lost 2 bases at V and 4 bases at J; junction bases unmatched: 5. This CDR3 comprises 15 residues. The CDR3 nucleotides are TGTGCCAGCAGTTTAAACAGGGGTGGGAATCAGCCCCAGCATTTT. It encodes CASSLNRGGNQPQHF.